This T cell receptor (beta chain) comes out of a study of spatial heterogeneity in lung cancer. The wider study: PBMC samples from follow-up, when available, were sequenced at a median of about 2 years post-resection. Regarding the study as a whole: Resection blood, more than follow-up blood, showed ubiquitous expanded tumor TCRs.

Turning to this clonotype: The antigen is not known.

A distinct unique molecular identifier was carried by each TCR cDNA molecule. TCRdb re-analysed the 5' RACE reads in MiXCR, keeping a single row per CDR3 protein. Of 95,000 to 130,000 distinct CDR3 sequences detected, over 9% appear once; the ten largest clones hold 16%. Time point defined: blood at routine non-recurrence follow-up after resection. Tumor, nontumor lung or frozen PBMC supplied whole RNA, sequenced without sorting. Germline-derived CDR1 and CDR2 are SEHNR and FQNEAQ (reference sequence). The length of the CDR3 is 14 residues. Trimming cost V 3 bases and J 4 bases; bases outside gene matches: 0.

The sequence was obtained from a male donor with early-stage non-small cell lung cancer. The sequencing here drew on PBMCs, taken at follow-up. The chain combines TRBV7-9 with TRBJ2-1, with 10 bases matching TRBD2. The CDR3 sequence is CASSLTSGYNEQFF. The CDR3, as DNA: TGTGCCAGCAGCTTGACTAGCGGGTACAATGAGCAGTTCTTC.